The clone carrying this T cell receptor (beta chain) was seen once. With random hexamers, reverse transcription was performed on about 0.5 to 1 ug of RNA. The authors amplified TCR beta CDR3 across 54 Vbeta and 13 Jbeta using immunoSEQ multiplex PCR. TCRdb called the immunoSEQ multiplex PCR reads again in MiXCR, with one record for every CDR3 protein. The sample lists a few hundred thousand distinct CDR3 sequences, about 93% occurring once. The source of the sample is a study of CD8 T cells in Susac syndrome. CD8+ and CD4+ T cells were negatively isolated; TEMRA cells were FACS-enriched. Trimming took 3 bases from V and 4 from J, leaving 15 bases between them. The CDR3 spans 14 residues. CDR1 and CDR2 (germline): SQVTM, ANQGSEA.

The sequencing input was CD8+ T cells from PBMCs. The sequence was obtained from a human donor with multiple sclerosis. The chain couples TRBV29-1 to TRBJ1-2; perhaps TRBD1 as D (6 bases). As DNA, the CDR3 is TGCAGCGTTGATGGACAGCCTGGCCCCTATGGCTACACCTTC. Amino acids: CSVDGQPGPYGYTF. The variable domain in full, with the rest retrieved from reference TRBV29-1 and TRBJ1-2, is SAVISQKPSRDICQRGTSLTIQCQVDSQVTMMFWYRQQPGQSLTLIATANQGSEATYESGFVIDKFPISRPNLTFSTLTVSNMSPEDSSIYLCSVDGQPGPYGYTFGSGTRLTVV.